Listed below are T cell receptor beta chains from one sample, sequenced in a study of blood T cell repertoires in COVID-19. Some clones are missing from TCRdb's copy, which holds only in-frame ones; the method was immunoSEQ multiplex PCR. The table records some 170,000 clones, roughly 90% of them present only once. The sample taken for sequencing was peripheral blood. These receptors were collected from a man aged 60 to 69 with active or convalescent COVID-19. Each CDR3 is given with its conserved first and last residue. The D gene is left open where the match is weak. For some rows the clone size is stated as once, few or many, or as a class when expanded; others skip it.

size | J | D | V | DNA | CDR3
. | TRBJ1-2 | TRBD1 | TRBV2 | TGTGCCAGCAGCGCTAACAGGGGTAACTATGGCTACACCTTC | CASSANRGNYGYTF
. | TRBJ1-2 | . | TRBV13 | TGTGCCAGCAGCCTCGGACTGAGGTATGGCTACACCTTC | CASSLGLRYGYTF
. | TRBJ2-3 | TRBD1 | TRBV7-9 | TGTGCCAGCAGCGGACAGGGGGCGTCAGATACGCAGTATTTT | CASSGQGASDTQYF
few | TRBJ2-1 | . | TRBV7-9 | TGTGCCAGCAGCCTAGGGAACCGGGGCAATGAGCAGTTCTTC | CASSLGNRGNEQFF
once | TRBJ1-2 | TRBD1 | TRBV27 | TGTGCCAGCAGTTTTGGATTGTACCCTTTGGGACCGGGACAGGGGTTTCCAGGGAGCTATGGCTACACCTTC | CASSFGLYPLGPGQGFPGSYGYTF
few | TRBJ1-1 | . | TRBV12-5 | TGTGCTAGTGGTTTGGGGCAGGGGAGTACTGAAGCTTTCTTT | CASGLGQGSTEAFF
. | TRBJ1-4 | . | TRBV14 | TGTGCCAGCAGCCAAGATGAGGCCAGGGGTCGTGAAAAACTGTTTTTT | CASSQDEARGREKLFF
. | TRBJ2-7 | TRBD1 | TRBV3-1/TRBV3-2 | TGTGCCAGCAGCTGGGACAGGGCAACCTACGAGCAGTACTTC | CASSWDRATYEQYF
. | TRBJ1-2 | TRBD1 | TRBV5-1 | TGCGCCAGCAGCTTTGGACAGGGCCTCCGGTATGGCTACACCTTC | CASSFGQGLRYGYTF
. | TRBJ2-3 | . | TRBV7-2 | TGTGCCAGCAGCTTAGTCGGGGGAGGTGGAGATACGCAGTATTTT | CASSLVGGGGDTQYF
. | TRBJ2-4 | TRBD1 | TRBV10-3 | TGTGCCACCTCCGGGACAGGGTTTGCCAAAAACATTCAGTACTTC | CATSGTGFAKNIQYF
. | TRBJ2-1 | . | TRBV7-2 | TGTGCCAGCAGCCCGGACGGACTATACAATGAGCAGTTCTTC | CASSPDGLYNEQFF
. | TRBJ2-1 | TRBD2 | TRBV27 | TGTGCCAGCACAAGACTAGCGGGAGGCAATGAGCAGTTCTTC | CASTRLAGGNEQFF
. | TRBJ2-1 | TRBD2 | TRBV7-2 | TGTGCCAGCAGCCGGAAAGAGGGACTACGCTACAATGAGCAGTTCTTC | CASSRKEGLRYNEQFF
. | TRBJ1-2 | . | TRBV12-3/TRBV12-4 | TGTGCCAGCAGCTTTGCAGCTACAGCTGGCTACACCTTC | CASSFAATAGYTF
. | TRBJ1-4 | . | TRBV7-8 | TGTGCCAGCAGCTCACGGAAGGGGGACGAAAAACTGTTTTTT | CASSSRKGDEKLFF
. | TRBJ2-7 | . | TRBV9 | TGTGCCAGCAGCCCGCAGGGGGGCTCCTACGAGCAGTACTTC | CASSPQGGSYEQYF
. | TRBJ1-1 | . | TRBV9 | TGTGCCAGCAGCACCCGCAGCTACCAGGGAGAAGCTTTCTTT | CASSTRSYQGEAFF
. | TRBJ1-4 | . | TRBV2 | TGTGCCAGCACAGATTCGGGGTCTAATGAAAAACTGTTTTTT | CASTDSGSNEKLFF
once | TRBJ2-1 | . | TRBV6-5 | TGTGCCAGCAGTACCCGACTCGACAATGAGCAGTTCTTC | CASSTRLDNEQFF
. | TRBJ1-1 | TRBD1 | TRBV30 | TGTGCCTGGAGCATGGGGGACAGGAGAACTTTT | CAWSMGDRRTF
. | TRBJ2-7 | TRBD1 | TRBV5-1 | TGCGCCAGCAGCTTGGTGTTTGGGACAGGCTACGAGCAGTACTTC | CASSLVFGTGYEQYF
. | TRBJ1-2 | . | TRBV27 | TGTGCCAGCAGTTTATCAAGCTCCCGGGGCTATGGCTACACCTTC | CASSLSSSRGYGYTF
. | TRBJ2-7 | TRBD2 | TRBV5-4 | TGTGCCAGCAGCTTGGTGGGTAGCGGGAACTACGAGCAGTACTTC | CASSLVGSGNYEQYF
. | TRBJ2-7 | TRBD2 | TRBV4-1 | TGCGCCAGCAGCCAACAAGCGGGAGACCCCTACGAGCAGTACTTC | CASSQQAGDPYEQYF
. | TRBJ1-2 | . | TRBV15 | TGTGCCACCAGCAGATCCGAGGGCCTCCTGAGGGGCTACACCTTC | CATSRSEGLLRGYTF
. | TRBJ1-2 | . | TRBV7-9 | TGTGCCAGCAGCTTAGTCCACGAGGTGAACTATGGCTACACCTTC | CASSLVHEVNYGYTF
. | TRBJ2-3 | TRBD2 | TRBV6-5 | TGTGCCAGCAGTTATACTCCTAGCGGTATCACAGATACGCAGTATTTT | CASSYTPSGITDTQYF
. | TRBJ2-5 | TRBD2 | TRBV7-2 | TGTGCCAGCAGCACCCTAGCGGGGGCGCCTTCGGCCCAGTACTTC | CASSTLAGAPSAQYF
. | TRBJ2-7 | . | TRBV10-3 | TGTGCCATCAGTGAGTCGAAATTTTGGAAGGAGGGCCCTTGGGAGCAGTACTTC | CAISESKFWKEGPWEQYF
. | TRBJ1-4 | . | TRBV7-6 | TGTGCCAGCAGCTTAGTAGGGAGTAAGGGTGAAAAACTGTTTTTT | CASSLVGSKGEKLFF
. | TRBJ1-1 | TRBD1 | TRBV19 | TGTGCCAGTAAACCCGGGACAGGAGGCATGAACACTGAAGCTTTCTTT | CASKPGTGGMNTEAFF
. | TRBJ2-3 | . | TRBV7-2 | TGTGCCAGCAGCTTAGAAGCAATAGATACGCAGTATTTT | CASSLEAIDTQYF
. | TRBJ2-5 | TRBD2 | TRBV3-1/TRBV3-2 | TGTGCCAGCAGCCGGCCTAGCGGGGGCCGTAGGGAGACCCAGTACTTC | CASSRPSGGRRETQYF
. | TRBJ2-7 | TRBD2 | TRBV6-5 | TGTGCCAGCAGTCAACCCGGACTAGCGGGGGTTGAGCAGTACTTC | CASSQPGLAGVEQYF
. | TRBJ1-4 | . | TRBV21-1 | TGTGCCAGCAGCAAAAGGGACAGGCGCGCAACTAATGAAAAACTGTTTTTT | CASSKRDRRATNEKLFF
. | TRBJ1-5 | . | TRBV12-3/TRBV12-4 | TGTGCCAGCACCCCCGGGGGTCAGCCCCAGCATTTT | CASTPGGQPQHF
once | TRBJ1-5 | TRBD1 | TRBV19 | TGTGCCAGTAAAATGCGACAGGGCAGGGGATATAGCAATCAGCCCCAGCATTTT | CASKMRQGRGYSNQPQHF
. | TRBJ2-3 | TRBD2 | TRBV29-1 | TGCAGCGTTGCTCAATCGTGGCGGGGGGGCCCAATCGGCACAGATACGCAGTATTTT | CSVAQSWRGGPIGTDTQYF
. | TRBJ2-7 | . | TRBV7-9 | TGTGCCAGCAGCTTAGTGGGCGGGACCACCTACGAGCAGTACTTC | CASSLVGGTTYEQYF
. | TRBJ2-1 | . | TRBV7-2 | TGTGCCAGCAGCTTAGTTCTGGGCAGGGTCCTCAATGAGCAGTTCTTC | CASSLVLGRVLNEQFF
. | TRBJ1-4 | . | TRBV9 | TGTGCCAGCAGCGTAAGATACAGTACAAATGAAAAACTGTTTTTT | CASSVRYSTNEKLFF
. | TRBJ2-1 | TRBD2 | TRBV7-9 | TGTGCCAGCAGCTTCCTACTAGCGGGGCCCTACAATGAGCAGTTCTTC | CASSFLLAGPYNEQFF
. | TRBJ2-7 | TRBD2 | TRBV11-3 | TGTGCCAGCAGCTTAGGACTAGCGGGCTCGAACGAGCAGTACTTC | CASSLGLAGSNEQYF
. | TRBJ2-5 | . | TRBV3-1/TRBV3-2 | TGTGCCAGCAGCCACGGGGAGACCCAGTACTTC | CASSHGETQYF
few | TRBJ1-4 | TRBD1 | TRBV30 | TGTGCCTATCAGGGGGCGGGAGAAAAACTGTTTTTT | CAYQGAGEKLFF
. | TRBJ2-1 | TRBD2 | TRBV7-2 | TGTGCCAGCAGCGTTAGCGGGATCAACTACAATGAGCAGTTCTTC | CASSVSGINYNEQFF
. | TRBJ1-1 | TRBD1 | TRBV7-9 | TGTGCCAGCAGCCCTCAAGAACGGGACAGGGGCACTGAAGCTTTCTTT | CASSPQERDRGTEAFF
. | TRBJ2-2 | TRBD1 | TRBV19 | TGTGCCAGTAGACCAAACAGGGGGTGGAACACCGGGGAGCTGTTTTTT | CASRPNRGWNTGELFF
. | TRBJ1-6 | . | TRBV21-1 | TGTGCCAGCAGCAAAGTATGGCTGCGGGATTCACCCCTCCACTTT | CASSKVWLRDSPLHF
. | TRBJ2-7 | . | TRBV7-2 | TGTGCCAGCAGTTCATCAGGGTGGAGTTCCTACGAGCAGTACTTC | CASSSSGWSSYEQYF
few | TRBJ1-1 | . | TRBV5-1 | TGCGCCAGCAGCCTCAGACAGTTACGGACTGAAGCTTTCTTT | CASSLRQLRTEAFF
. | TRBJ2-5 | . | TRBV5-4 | TGTGCCAGCAGCTTCAATCCAGGGGGAGGATCACGGGAGACCCAGTACTTC | CASSFNPGGGSRETQYF
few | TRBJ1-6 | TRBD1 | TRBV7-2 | TGTGCCAGCAACAGACAGGGGGGGGATTCACCCCTCCACTTT | CASNRQGGDSPLHF
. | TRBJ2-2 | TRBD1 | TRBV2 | TGTGCCAGCACCGAACAGGGGCGACCCGGGGAGCTGTTTTTT | CASTEQGRPGELFF
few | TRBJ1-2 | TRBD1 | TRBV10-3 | TGTGCCATCAGTGCCAGGACAGGGGATGAGTATGGCTACACCTTC | CAISARTGDEYGYTF